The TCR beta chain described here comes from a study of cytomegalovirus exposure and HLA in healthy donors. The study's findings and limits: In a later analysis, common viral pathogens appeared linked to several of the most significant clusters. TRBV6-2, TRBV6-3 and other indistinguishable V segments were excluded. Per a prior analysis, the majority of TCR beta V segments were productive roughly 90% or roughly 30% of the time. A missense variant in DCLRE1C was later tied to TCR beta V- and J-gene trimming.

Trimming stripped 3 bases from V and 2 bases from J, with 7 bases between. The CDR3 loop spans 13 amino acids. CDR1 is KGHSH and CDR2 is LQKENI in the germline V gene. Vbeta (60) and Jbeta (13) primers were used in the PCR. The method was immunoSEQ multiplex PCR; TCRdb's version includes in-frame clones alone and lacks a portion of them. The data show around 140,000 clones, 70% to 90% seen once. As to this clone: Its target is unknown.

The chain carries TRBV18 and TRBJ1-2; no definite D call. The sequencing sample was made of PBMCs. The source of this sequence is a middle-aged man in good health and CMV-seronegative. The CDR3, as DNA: TGTGCCAGCTCACCGGCAGAAAACTATGGCTACACCTTC. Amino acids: CASSPAENYGYTF.